This TCR beta chain stems from a study of T cell responses to AZD1222 COVID-19 vaccine. Study context: Pooling was applied to second doses at about 4 or about 12 weeks. Study findings and constraints: Sampling captured repertoires only after the peak T cell response. Spike-specific TCR breadth rose after two AZD1222 doses, and depth rose as well. Clonal diversity may have been underestimated in mostly white British donors.

On this clone: Its antigen remains unidentified.

The CDR3 runs to 14 residues. Germline V gene data show CDR1 as SGDLS and CDR2 as YYNGEE. The V end was cut by 4 bases, the J end by 6 bases, with 15 bases between. Only in-frame clones appear in the TCRdb table, and some are missing; sequencing was by immunoSEQ multiplex PCR. Of around 190,000 clones detected, 92% appear once; the ten largest clones hold approximately 1.4%. This TCR came from an adult in good health. The chain carries TRBV9 and TRBJ2-3, with D hard to call. Sequencing used peripheral blood, obtained on day 0 of AZD1222 vaccination. In DNA form, the CDR3 reads TGTGCCAGCAGCCCACAAGGCCATAGCGATACGCAGTATTTT. It translates to CASSPQGHSDTQYF. The full variable domain, its missing parts supplied by reference TRBV9 and TRBJ2-3, is DSGVTQTPKHLITATGQRVTLRCSPRSGDLSVYWYQQSLDQGLQFLIQYYNGEERAKGNILERFSAQQFPDLHSELNLSSLELGDSALYFCASSPQGHSDTQYFGPGTRLTVL.